Listed below are T cell receptor beta chains from one sample, sequenced in a study of blood T cell repertoires in COVID-19. Sequencing used immunoSEQ multiplex PCR; TCRdb keeps in-frame clones, though not all of them. The table lists under 250,000 clones, roughly 85% of them singletons, with 2.9% in the top ten. The sequenced material came from peripheral blood. The receptors were gathered from a man aged 50-60 years who had recovered from COVID-19. Each CDR3 is given without its conserved first and last residue.

CDR3 | V
ASKDRTGDSPLH | TRBV19
AWSHGPPGEKLF | TRBV30
ASNLAGPGATNYGYT | TRBV5-6
ASSQEGRAVGNTIY | TRBV4-2
ASTTEEANTEAF | TRBV4-2
ASSRRQGVSTDTQY | TRBV7-9
ASSFTSQGSGNTIY | TRBV7-2
ASSTWTGWGYT | TRBV5-6
ASKGQGARHTEAF | TRBV2
ASSEAPGGFGNTIY | TRBV6-1
ASSRGGGNTEAF | TRBV19
ATSETGSGRGLYNEQF | TRBV15
ASSRLAPNTGELF | TRBV7-9
ASSQGSTNTGELF | TRBV16
ASNTRGRGNQPQH | TRBV2
ASSLQGPNQPQH | TRBV7-8
ATLRGNEQF | TRBV2
ASSIPGQGVQPQH | TRBV28
ASSHTLLAGEVDEQF | TRBV14
ASSYGQVSGNTIY | TRBV6-5
ASTTGGVYEQY | TRBV28
ASHAGGWWEQY | TRBV28
ASSSTRSAGELF | TRBV7-8
ATSRGTSGILDEQF | TRBV15
ASQGLGGYT | TRBV28
ASSLRAGGPIGELF | TRBV5-4
ASSPRTGANTGELF | TRBV5-1
ASSSARTGFDEQF | TRBV6-2/TRBV6-3
ASSRDTSGPYNEQF | TRBV7-9
ASSSGMNTEAF | TRBV27
ASSPSGFHTEAF | TRBV28
ASSSVDRAPHNSPLH | TRBV7-8
ASRQGIYEQY | TRBV2
ASSYGTSERSYNEQF | TRBV6-2/TRBV6-3
ASSPDRVEEKLF | TRBV28
ASSFNLVRGEQY | TRBV5-1
ASSQGGAASSNQPQH | TRBV3-1/TRBV3-2
ASSPLQWDTSTDTQY | TRBV7-9
ASGAWTASNTIY | TRBV19
ASSQGLLPFYEQY | TRBV4-2
ASTHGDTGLAGVETQY | TRBV21-1